The 20 T cell receptor beta chains reported below all come from one sample, sequenced in a study of blood T cell repertoires in COVID-19. Assay: immunoSEQ multiplex PCR; the TCRdb copy retains only in-frame clones and omits some. The sample has roughly 150,000 clones; about 88% are singletons. Specimen: peripheral blood. The receptor set was obtained from an elderly woman with COVID-19, enrolled during active disease.

The chain has TRBV6-2 or TRBV6-3 and TRBJ1-1; 7 bases fit TRBD1. CDR1 and CDR2 from the germline V gene are MNHEY and SVGEGT. The trim removed 4 bases at V and 4 bases at J, leaving 3 bases unmatched. The CDR3 totals 13 residues. The DNA for the CDR3 is TGTGCCAGCAGTTTGGGACAGATCACTGAAGCTTTCTTT. Protein sequence: CASSLGQITEAFF.

There are a few counts of this clone. The chain recombines TRBV27 with TRBJ1-5, with 10 bases fitting TRBD1. Germline trimming cut 3 bases from V and 7 bases from J; bases unmatched to any gene: 6. This CDR3 spans 15 amino acids. Per the germline V gene, CDR1 is MNHEY and CDR2 is SMNVEV (reference sequence). The DNA for the CDR3 is TGTGCCAGCAGTTTTTCAGGGACAGGGGACCAGCCCCAGCATTTT. Translated, it gives CASSFSGTGDQPQHF.

This clone was seen only once. Distinct nucleotide sequences in the sample also encode this CDR3. The CDR3 sequence is CASSQQGYEQYF. The CDR3, as DNA: TGTGCCAGCAGTCAACAGGGGTACGAGCAGTACTTC. The chain links TRBV12-3 or TRBV12-4 to TRBJ2-7; 7 nucleotides line up with TRBD1. The CDR3 consists of 12 residues. Trimming at V came to 5 bases and at J to 4 bases, leaving 2 bases not matched to a gene.

The rearrangement joins TRBV5-8 to TRBJ1-2; 9 bases map to TRBD1. Germline V lookup: CDR1 SGHTS, CDR2 YDEGEE. The CDR3 totals 15 residues. V was pared by 1 base and J by 0 bases, with 1 base of the junction left unmatched. CDR3 sequence: CASSLTGGTNYGYTF. The CDR3 DNA sequence: TGTGCCAGCAGCTTGACAGGGGGCACTAACTATGGCTACACCTTC.

V is TRBV9 and J is TRBJ2-7, with D uncertain. CDR1 and CDR2 from the germline V gene are SGDLS and YYNGEE. CDR3 size: 14 residues. The germline V and J ends were trimmed by 0 bases and 5 bases, with 12 bases remaining between them. The CDR3 DNA sequence: TGTGCCAGCAGCGTAGATGGGCGTCCGGACGAGCAGTACTTC. Protein product: CASSVDGRPDEQYF. The full variable domain, completed using reference TRBV9 and TRBJ2-7, is DSGVTQTPKHLITATGQRVTLRCSPRSGDLSVYWYQQSLDQGLQFLIQYYNGEERAKGNILERFSAQQFPDLHSELNLSSLELGDSALYFCASSVDGRPDEQYFGPGTRLTVT.

The CDR3 loop reads CASSLIGDTEAFF. As DNA, the CDR3 is TGTGCCAGCAGCTTGATCGGGGACACTGAAGCTTTCTTT. The chain has TRBV5-5 and TRBJ1-1; no reliable D call. Germline assignment: CDR1 SGHKS and CDR2 YYEKEE (reference sequence). V lost 1 base, J lost 3 bases, and 7 bases lay in between. This CDR3 is built from 13 residues.

The J gene is TRBJ1-1, the V gene TRBV5-5, with D possibly TRBD1 on 6 matching bases. Germline-derived CDR1 and CDR2 are SGHKS and YYEKEE (reference sequence). The CDR3 totals 12 residues. The V end lost 4 bases, the J end lost 7 bases, and 11 bases lay between the germline ends. In DNA, the CDR3 is TGTGCCAGCAGCCAAACGGACAGTGAAGCTTTCTTT. Protein sequence: CASSQTDSEAFF.

The chain employs TRBV5-4 and TRBJ2-1; no definite D call. Germline CDR1 is SGHNT and CDR2 is YYREEE (reference sequence). CDR3 size: 16 residues. Trimming removed 3 bases at V and 0 bases at J, with 13 bases between. CDR3 sequence: CASSSSVAPSYNEQFF. CDR3 coding DNA: TGTGCCAGCAGCTCGTCTGTAGCCCCCTCCTACAATGAGCAGTTCTTC.

The chain links TRBV19 to TRBJ2-5; 7 bases align to TRBD2. Per the germline V gene, CDR1 is LNHDA and CDR2 is SQIVND (reference sequence). The ends lost 5 bases at V and 7 bases at J; junction bases unmatched: 10. The CDR3 runs to 14 residues. Here the CDR3 reads CASSLREASATQYF. As DNA, the CDR3 is TGTGCCAGTAGTCTTCGGGAGGCCAGTGCGACCCAGTACTTC.

This rearrangement joins TRBV5-1 to TRBJ1-2, with 9 positions matching TRBD1. Germline lookup yields CDR1 SGHRS and CDR2 YFSETQ. The CDR3 consists of 14 residues. V shed 0 bases and J 5 bases; nucleotides not matched to a gene: 2. The CDR3 spells CASSLAGTGYGYTF. CDR3 bases: TGCGCCAGCAGCTTGGCCGGGACAGGGTATGGCTACACCTTC.

The J gene is TRBJ2-2, the V gene TRBV28, with a possible D match to TRBD2 (7 bases). The CDR3 is 16 residues long. Germline CDR1 MDHEN, CDR2 SYDVKM. V lost 7 bases to trimming and J lost 4 bases, with 19 bases between them. CDR3 loop: CASTMGGLRGTGELFF. In nucleotides, the CDR3 is TGTGCCAGCACTATGGGGGGGCTCCGTGGCACCGGGGAGCTGTTTTTT.

This clone was observed a single time. This chain joins TRBV29-1 and TRBJ2-5, with 10 bases fitting TRBD2. Unmatched junction bases numbered 10, after V lost 4 bases and J lost 5 bases. CDR1 and CDR2 from the germline V gene are SQVTM and ANQGSEA. The CDR3 has 15 amino acids. Here the CDR3 DNA reads TGCAGCGTTGCAATGAGACTAGCGGGCGGGGAGACCCAGTACTTC. Encoded protein: CSVAMRLAGGETQYF.

The rearrangement joins TRBV12-5 to TRBJ2-3; 8 bases are a match to TRBD2. This CDR3 has 16 residues. Per the germline V gene, CDR1 is LGHNT and CDR2 is FRNRAP. J was trimmed by 4 bases and V by 0 bases; bases with no gene match: 6. The DNA for the CDR3 is TGTGCTAGTGGTTTGGTAGCGGGAGTTGCCGCAGATACGCAGTATTTT. Translated: CASGLVAGVAADTQYF. Looking up the rest from reference TRBV12-5 and TRBJ2-3 gives the full variable domain: DARVTQTPRHKVTEMGQEVTMRCQPILGHNTVFWYRQTMMQGLELLAYFRNRAPLDDSGMPKDRFSAEMPDATLATLKIQPSEPRDSAVYFCASGLVAGVAADTQYFGPGTRLTVL.

The chain joins TRBV6-2 or TRBV6-3 to TRBJ1-1; 8 bases map to TRBD1. After removal of 6 bases from V and 6 bases from J, the junction contained 12 bases not matched to a gene. Per the germline V gene, CDR1 is MNHEY and CDR2 is SVGEGT. The CDR3 sequence is 15 residues long. The chain's CDR3 is CASSSHTLTGAEAFF. CDR3 nucleotides: TGTGCCAGCAGCTCCCACACCTTGACAGGGGCTGAAGCTTTCTTT.

This sequence joins TRBV28 and TRBJ2-4; D call uncertain. The CDR3 consists of 15 residues. V lost 2 bases and J lost 4, with 12 bases in between. CDR1 MDHEN and CDR2 SYDVKM come from the germline V gene. The CDR3 loop is CASSLTGVLKNIQYF. As DNA, the CDR3 is TGTGCCAGCAGTTTAACCGGAGTCTTGAAAAACATTCAGTACTTC.

The genes are TRBV5-5 and TRBJ1-4; 8 positions match TRBD1. This CDR3 contains 19 residues. The V gene's germline CDR1 is SGHKS and CDR2 YYEKEE (reference sequence). V lost 0 bases to trimming and J lost 1 base; unmatched junction nucleotides: 11. Here the CDR3 reads CASSLVSGGRLGTNEKLFF. The CDR3 DNA sequence: TGTGCCAGCAGCTTGGTCTCAGGGGGCAGACTTGGAACTAATGAAAAACTGTTTTTT.

The chain carries TRBV5-1 and TRBJ1-1; TRBD1 aligns across 8 bases. The CDR3 has 16 residues. V lost 1 base and J lost 4; bases outside the gene matches: 9. Germline V lookup: CDR1 SGHRS, CDR2 YFSETQ. The CDR3 here is CASSLSYGTGGTEAFF. The DNA of the CDR3 is TGCGCCAGCAGCTTGTCCTACGGAACAGGGGGCACTGAAGCTTTCTTT.

The rearrangement joins TRBV7-8 to TRBJ2-7; no clear D gene. Germline V gene data show CDR1 as SGHVS and CDR2 as FQNEAQ. Trimming stripped 5 bases from V and 6 bases from J, with 23 bases between. The CDR3 sequence is 16 residues long. The CDR3 region has the DNA TGTGCCAGCAGCCTGAGAAACCGAGCTTCGAGCACCGAGCAGTACTTC. Translation: CASSLRNRASSTEQYF.

The rearrangement joins TRBV18 to TRBJ1-4; D might be TRBD1 (5 bases). The CDR3 totals 14 residues. The V end lost 0 bases, the J end lost 5 bases, and 7 bases lay between the germline ends. The germline gives CDR1 KGHSH, CDR2 LQKENI. CDR3 loop: CASSPPAGNEKLFF. The CDR3 DNA follows: TGTGCCAGCTCACCACCGGCAGGGAATGAAAAACTGTTTTTT. Complete variable domain (other parts from reference TRBV18 and TRBJ1-4): NAGVMQNPRHLVRRRGQEARLRCSPMKGHSHVYWYRQLPEEGLKFMVYLQKENIIDESGMPKERFSAEFPKEGPSILRIQQVVRGDSAAYFCASSPPAGNEKLFFGSGTQLSVL.

The rearrangement links TRBV6-5 to TRBJ1-4; TRBD1 agrees at 9 bases. V shed 6 bases and J 6 bases; nucleotides not matched to a gene: 2. Germline V lookup: CDR1 MNHEY, CDR2 SVGAGI. The CDR3 runs 13 residues. The CDR3 DNA is TGTGCCAGCAGGACAGGGGGGGATGAAAAACTGTTTTTT. The encoded protein is CASRTGGDEKLFF.